This T cell receptor (beta chain) was obtained from a study of cytomegalovirus exposure and HLA in healthy donors listed by TCRdb under 2017. With regard to the full study: The roughly 650 repertoires of the first cohort and the 120 or so validation repertoires were produced on the same platform, according to a later analysis. Along with the approximately 620-subject first cohort, a separate validation cohort of some 130 different subjects was used. To predict cytomegalovirus infection status, the study combined high-throughput TCR immunosequencing, statistical association of individual TCRs with disease status, and machine learning. The study aimed to test whether signatures of past pathogen exposure could be identified by cataloging public T cell receptors. What the work shows at the level of the full study, not this receptor alone: Three of the identified cytomegalovirus-associated TCR beta chains were confirmed in vitro to be specific for cytomegalovirus antigens. It was suggested by the authors that the approach could potentially be generalized to other disease states and immunological phenotypes. A later analysis had no HLA typing for the validation cohort, so co-occurrence there was scored across all 120 or so repertoires. In the study, roughly 160 TCR beta chains were listed as associated with cytomegalovirus. Most TCR sequences were observed very rarely across donors, whereas some public TCRs were present in many individuals. In a later analysis, TCRs clustered in the first cohort were found to also tend to co-occur in the approximately 110 validation repertoires, with 94% of cluster scores above 0. Cytomegalovirus status was reported to be diagnosed by the classifier with high specificity and sensitivity in both the original and validation cohorts.

Donors formed part of the validation cohort, which comprised 120 subjects and was distinct from the first cohort of under 850 subjects. CDR1 LGHNA and CDR2 YNFKEQ were looked up in the germline V gene. The CDR3, cysteine through phenylalanine, is 19 amino acids long. Of the read, only the CDR3 DNA is kept; its 57 bases are in frame from base 1. V loses 4 bases at its end and J loses 2 bases; junction bases beyond the gene matches: 17. For this clone: This clone's antigen is unknown. No much larger clonotype is one base removed from it; base qualities were not supplied.

The library was obtained by the immunoSEQ multiplex PCR assay. The study's own analysis went as follows. A statistical classification framework was built for diagnosing cytomegalovirus status from the catalog of TCR beta chain sequences. This is the immuneACCESS table as TCRdb keeps it, with only in-frame sequences that have V and J called. A part of the clones is gone; compared with another copy, unresolved V genes explain less than half, and the rest is unexplained. The V and J calls and clone size were taken over from that table, and D and trimming were inferred from the DNA. In all, the sample holds roughly 150,000 clones, and about 82% of those were seen once. Approximately 2.4% of the sample is in the top ten clones.

The sample consisted of PBMCs. This TCR was recovered from a man aged 25 to 45 in good health and CMV-seropositive. The rearranged segments are TRBV4-2 and TRBJ2-3; 8 of the junction bases match TRBD2. The DNA sequence is TGTGCCAGCAGCCCTACGACGTTCGGGGGGGCCGGTCCCACAGATACGCAGTATTTT. It codes for CASSPTTFGGAGPTDTQYF.